The T cell receptor beta chain under discussion was sequenced for a study of metastatic and nonmetastatic thyroid tumors. In this sample, this clone turned up a few times. TCRdb recomputed clones from the PCR reads via MiXCR. The sample carries approximately 40,000 clones, 25% to 35% recorded once. None of the patients had undergone any treatment ahead of thyroid surgery. This TCR was recovered from a male donor with papillary thyroid cancer or a benign thyroid nodule (not recorded which). Some clones in this sample may be carry-over from other donors' samples. Sequenced input: blood.

CDR3 nucleotide sequence: TGTGCCGGGGGAGGGGAGGAAGCCGACACAGATACGCAGTATTTT. This encodes CAGGGEEADTDTQYF. The chain links TRBV6-1 to TRBJ2-3; TRBD2 matches at 7 bases. CDR3 size: 15 residues. Looked up from germline, CDR1 is MNHNS and CDR2 is SASEGT. V trimming: 11 bases; J trimming: 2 bases; junction bases outside the gene matches: 13.